The rows below give T cell receptor beta chains drawn from one sample of a study of blood T cell repertoires in COVID-19. Only in-frame clones appear in the TCRdb table, and some are missing; sequencing was by immunoSEQ multiplex PCR. Of some 58,000 clones listed, approximately 75% are singletons. The sample comprised peripheral blood. These receptors originate from a man between 60 and 75 years old with COVID-19, enrolled during active disease. Each CDR3 is given with its conserved first and last residue. Each record gives: clone size, J gene, V gene, CDR3 length, CDR3 protein. The size of a clone is reported for some rows only, either as once, few or many, or as a class for expanded clones.

size: NA; J: TRBJ2-1; V: TRBV24-1; length: 17; CDR3: CATSEPLYGSSYNEQFF
size: NA; J: TRBJ2-3; V: TRBV19; length: 15; CDR3: CASSMALAGTDTQYF
size: NA; J: TRBJ1-4; V: TRBV5-5; length: 17; CDR3: CASSLRTGVATNEKLFF
size: NA; J: TRBJ1-6; V: TRBV4-1; length: 18; CDR3: CASSPEGQGRVENSPLHF
size: once; J: TRBJ2-1; V: TRBV18; length: 15; CDR3: CASSPRLAGGNEQFF
size: NA; J: TRBJ1-2; V: TRBV10-2; length: 16; CDR3: CASSDGGQGGNYGYTF
size: NA; J: TRBJ2-3; V: TRBV4-3; length: 17; CDR3: CASSQDGLAGATDTQYF
size: NA; J: TRBJ2-3; V: TRBV11-1; length: 16; CDR3: CASSDLYRGGTDTQYF
size: NA; J: TRBJ2-3; V: TRBV7-9; length: 13; CDR3: CASSVAGVDTQYF
size: NA; J: TRBJ1-2; V: TRBV13; length: 14; CDR3: CASSTLTGTYGYTF
size: NA; J: TRBJ2-1; V: TRBV19; length: 18; CDR3: CASSQRGAGTSGYNEQFF
size: NA; J: TRBJ2-1; V: TRBV11-3; length: 16; CDR3: CASSLAGLAGGNEQFF
size: NA; J: TRBJ2-5; V: TRBV5-5; length: 16; CDR3: CASSLEPSGYQETQYF
size: NA; J: TRBJ1-4; V: TRBV6-6; length: 15; CDR3: CASRGTGARREKLFF
size: NA; J: TRBJ2-6; V: TRBV5-1; length: 16; CDR3: CASSLAPLSGANVLTF
size: NA; J: TRBJ2-7; V: TRBV27; length: 12; CDR3: CASKGQSYEQYF
size: few; J: TRBJ2-3; V: TRBV7-3; length: 14; CDR3: CASSSVGARDTQYF
size: NA; J: TRBJ1-1; V: TRBV6-6; length: 11; CDR3: CASTRQNEAFF
size: NA; J: TRBJ1-2; V: TRBV9; length: 9; CDR3: CAETGGYTF
size: NA; J: TRBJ2-7; V: TRBV6-5; length: 13; CDR3: CASSSTATYEQYF
size: NA; J: TRBJ2-3; V: TRBV5-1; length: 16; CDR3: CASSTLAGLSPDTQYF
size: NA; J: TRBJ1-2; V: TRBV5-6; length: 15; CDR3: CASSATGTGRWGYTF
size: once; J: TRBJ2-2; V: TRBV7-2; length: 16; CDR3: CASSPTGAGDTGELFF
size: NA; J: TRBJ1-2; V: TRBV5-6; length: 14; CDR3: CASSPGQGNYGYTF
size: NA; J: TRBJ2-5; V: TRBV24-1; length: 16; CDR3: CATSDRGQGATETQYF
size: once; J: TRBJ2-3; V: TRBV27; length: 14; CDR3: CASSSGQYTDTQYF
size: few; J: TRBJ1-2; V: TRBV5-1; length: 15; CDR3: CASSLDPGTPHGYTF
size: NA; J: TRBJ2-7; V: TRBV7-7; length: 14; CDR3: CASSLDRYSYEQYF
size: NA; J: TRBJ1-5; V: TRBV7-2; length: 16; CDR3: CASSYGAGGVGQPQHF
size: few; J: TRBJ1-2; V: TRBV6-5; length: 13; CDR3: CASRGGRGYGYTF
size: NA; J: TRBJ2-5; V: TRBV25-1; length: 15; CDR3: CASSEGQGARETQYF
size: NA; J: TRBJ2-3; V: TRBV12-3/TRBV12-4; length: 13; CDR3: CASRVAGSDTQYF
size: NA; J: TRBJ2-7; V: TRBV18; length: 16; CDR3: CASSPLGTGANYEQYF
size: NA; J: TRBJ2-7; V: TRBV12-3/TRBV12-4; length: 13; CDR3: CASSLGTGYEQYF
size: NA; J: TRBJ2-1; V: TRBV9; length: 18; CDR3: CASSTPDGLAGGWNEQFF
size: NA; J: TRBJ2-3; V: TRBV6-4; length: 14; CDR3: CASSTSLGTDTQYF
size: NA; J: TRBJ2-1; V: TRBV2; length: 18; CDR3: CASRLLATTSGVNNEQFF
size: NA; J: TRBJ2-2; V: TRBV5-6; length: 17; CDR3: CASSPIPGQGATGELFF
size: few; J: TRBJ1-3; V: TRBV14; length: 15; CDR3: CASSQVGAGVDTIYF
size: NA; J: TRBJ1-4; V: TRBV4-1; length: 12; CDR3: CASGRGNEKLFF